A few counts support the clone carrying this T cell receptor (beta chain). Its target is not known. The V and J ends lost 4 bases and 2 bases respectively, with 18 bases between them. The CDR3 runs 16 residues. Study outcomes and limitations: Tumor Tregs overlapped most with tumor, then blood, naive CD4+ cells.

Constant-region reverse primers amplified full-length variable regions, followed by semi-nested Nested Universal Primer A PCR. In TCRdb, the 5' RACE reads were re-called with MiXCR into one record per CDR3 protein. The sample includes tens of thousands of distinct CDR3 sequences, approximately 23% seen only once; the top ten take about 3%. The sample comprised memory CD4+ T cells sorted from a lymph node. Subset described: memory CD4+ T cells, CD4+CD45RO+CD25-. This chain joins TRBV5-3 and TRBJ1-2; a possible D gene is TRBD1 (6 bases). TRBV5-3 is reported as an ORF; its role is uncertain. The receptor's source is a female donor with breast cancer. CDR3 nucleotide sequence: TGTGCCAGAAGCCCAAAACAGGGAGAGGGGAACTATGGCTACACCTTC. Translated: CARSPKQGEGNYGYTF.